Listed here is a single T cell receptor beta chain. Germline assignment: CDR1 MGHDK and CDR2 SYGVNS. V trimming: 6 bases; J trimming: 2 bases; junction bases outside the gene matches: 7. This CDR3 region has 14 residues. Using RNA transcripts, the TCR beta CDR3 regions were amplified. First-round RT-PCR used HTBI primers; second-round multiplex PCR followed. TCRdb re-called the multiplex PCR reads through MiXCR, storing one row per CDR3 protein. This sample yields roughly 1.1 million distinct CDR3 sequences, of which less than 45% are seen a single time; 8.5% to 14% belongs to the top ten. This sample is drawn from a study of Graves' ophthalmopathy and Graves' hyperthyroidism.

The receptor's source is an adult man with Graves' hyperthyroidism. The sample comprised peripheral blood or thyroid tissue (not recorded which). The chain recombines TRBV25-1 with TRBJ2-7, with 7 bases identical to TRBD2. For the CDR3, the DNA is TGTGCCAGCAGCCAAGGACTAGTAACCTACGAGCAGTACTTC. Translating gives CASSQGLVTYEQYF.